A selection of T cell receptor beta chains follows, all from one sample in a study of shared clonotypes between healthy human individuals. Method: immunoSEQ multiplex PCR; TCRdb's copy keeps in-frame clones and lacks some. The sample includes roughly 770,000 clones, 95% to 97% of them seen just once. The sample consisted of naive CD8+ T cells sorted from blood. The receptors originated from a young man in good health. The CDR3 runs from the conserved cysteine through the conserved F or W. Each record gives: D gene, J gene, clone size, V gene, CDR3 protein, CDR3 DNA. A D gene is named only where the DNA matches it firmly. A clone size is listed for some rows: how often the clone was seen (once, few, many), or a class if it is expanded.

>NA|TRBJ1-1|NA|TRBV28
CASIGSSDTEAFF
TGTGCCAGCATTGGGTCTTCGGACACTGAAGCTTTCTTT
>NA|TRBJ1-1|NA|TRBV6-5
CASSSLEGESTEAFF
TGTGCCAGCAGTTCCCTAGAGGGGGAAAGCACTGAAGCTTTCTTT
>TRBD1|TRBJ1-2|NA|TRBV27
CASSGGDPPGYTF
TGTGCCAGTTCAGGGGGGGATCCCCCAGGCTACACCTTC
>NA|TRBJ1-2|NA|TRBV7-9
CASSLLLSDGYTF
TGTGCCAGCAGCTTACTTTTGTCGGATGGCTACACCTTC
>TRBD2|TRBJ2-1|NA|TRBV5-4
CASSWGGEQFF
TGTGCCAGCAGCTGGGGGGGAGAGCAGTTCTTC
>TRBD2|TRBJ2-1|once|TRBV9
CASSGRGAGGRNEQFF
TGTGCCAGCAGCGGGAGGGGAGCGGGAGGGAGAAATGAGCAGTTCTTC
>TRBD1|TRBJ2-7|NA|TRBV10-3
CAARTGVYEQYF
TGTGCCGCCCGGACAGGGGTCTACGAGCAGTACTTC
>NA|TRBJ2-2|NA|TRBV7-9
CASSPRDVRDTGELFF
TGTGCCAGCAGCCCCCGGGACGTGAGAGACACCGGGGAGCTGTTTTTT
>NA|TRBJ2-1|NA|TRBV13
CASSLGEGSSYNEQFF
TGTGCCAGCAGCTTAGGCGAGGGGAGCTCCTACAATGAGCAGTTCTTC
>NA|TRBJ2-2|NA|TRBV9
CASSGTLNTGELFF
TGTGCCAGCAGCGGGACACTCAACACCGGGGAGCTGTTTTTT
>NA|TRBJ2-7|NA|TRBV5-1
CASSLGDTSYEQYF
TGCGCCAGCAGTTTGGGGGACACCTCCTACGAGCAGTACTTC
>NA|TRBJ2-7|NA|TRBV7-2
CASSAQEPAHEQYF
TGTGCCAGCAGCGCGCAGGAACCCGCCCACGAGCAGTACTTC
>TRBD2|TRBJ2-1|NA|TRBV5-1
CASSMGLAGGYNEQFF
TGCGCCAGCAGCATGGGACTAGCGGGAGGGTACAATGAGCAGTTCTTC
>NA|TRBJ1-1|NA|TRBV4-1
CASSQLQGLEAFF
TGCGCCAGCAGCCAACTACAGGGCCTCGAAGCTTTCTTT
>TRBD2|TRBJ2-1|NA|TRBV9
CASSSPVTSAISSYNEQFF
TGTGCCAGCAGCTCCCCCGTGACTAGCGCGATAAGCTCCTACAATGAGCAGTTCTTC
>NA|TRBJ1-2|NA|TRBV13
CASSLQVGDDYGYTF
TGTGCCAGCAGCTTACAGGTAGGGGATGACTATGGCTACACCTTC
>NA|TRBJ2-7|NA|TRBV2
CASSVPGYPYEQYF
TGTGCCAGCAGTGTACCGGGGTATCCCTACGAGCAGTACTTC
>TRBD2|TRBJ2-7|once|TRBV11-2
CASSLAGGSYEQYF
TGTGCCAGCAGCTTAGCGGGGGGGTCCTACGAGCAGTACTTC
>TRBD2|TRBJ2-3|NA|TRBV7-9
CASSLSVAGNTDTQYF
TGTGCCAGCAGCTTATCAGTAGCGGGAAACACAGATACGCAGTATTTT
>NA|TRBJ1-2|NA|TRBV4-1
CASSQGSLGREDNYGYTF
TGCGCCAGCAGCCAAGGCTCCCTTGGCCGGGAAGATAACTATGGCTACACCTTC
>NA|TRBJ2-7|NA|TRBV27
CASSKRPPDRSRIPYEQYF
TGTGCCAGCAGCAAAAGACCACCTGACCGATCACGTATCCCCTACGAGCAGTACTTC
>NA|TRBJ2-5|once|TRBV15
CATSSAGLTQETQYF
TGTGCCACCAGCTCTGCGGGACTTACCCAAGAGACCCAGTACTTC
>TRBD2|TRBJ2-1|NA|TRBV15
CATSRDRGLAGGEQFF
TGTGCCACCAGCAGAGATCGGGGACTAGCGGGAGGGGAGCAGTTCTTC
>NA|TRBJ2-7|NA|TRBV4-1
CASSQEQGPSYEQYF
TGCGCCAGCAGCCAAGAGCAGGGCCCCTCCTACGAGCAGTACTTC
>NA|TRBJ2-1|NA|TRBV5-4
CASSWGHRGNNEQFF
TGTGCCAGCAGCTGGGGACACCGGGGGAACAATGAGCAGTTCTTC
>TRBD2|TRBJ2-7|NA|TRBV9
CASSVLAGGEQYF
TGTGCCAGCAGCGTTCTAGCGGGGGGAGAGCAGTACTTC
>NA|TRBJ2-1|NA|TRBV13
CASSFPSSYNEQFF
TGTGCCAGCAGCTTTCCGAGCTCCTACAATGAGCAGTTCTTC
>TRBD1|TRBJ1-1|NA|TRBV5-1
CASSWTGPTEAFF
TGCGCCAGCAGCTGGACAGGGCCCACTGAAGCTTTCTTT
>TRBD1|TRBJ2-1|NA|TRBV11-2
CASNHGTGASYNEQFF
TGTGCCAGCAACCACGGGACAGGGGCTTCATACAATGAGCAGTTCTTC
>TRBD2|TRBJ2-1|NA|TRBV5-5
CASSLGTSWNNEQFF
TGTGCCAGCAGCTTAGGGACTAGCTGGAACAATGAGCAGTTCTTC
>TRBD2|TRBJ2-5|NA|TRBV28
CASSLRTRLGKETQYF
TGTGCCAGCAGTTTACGGACTAGACTTGGTAAAGAGACCCAGTACTTC
>TRBD1|TRBJ2-1|NA|TRBV9
CASSVEGTVYNEQFF
TGTGCCAGCAGCGTAGAAGGGACAGTATACAATGAGCAGTTCTTC
>NA|TRBJ2-7|NA|TRBV30
CAWSPLIAEQYF
TGTGCCTGGAGCCCCCTGATTGCCGAGCAGTACTTC
>NA|TRBJ2-7|NA|TRBV2
CASSETYEQYF
TGTGCCAGCAGCGAGACCTACGAGCAGTACTTC
>NA|TRBJ2-7|NA|TRBV6-1
CASTDRSSYEQYF
TGTGCCAGCACTGACAGGAGCTCCTACGAGCAGTACTTC
>TRBD2|TRBJ2-3|NA|TRBV6-5
CASSGLAGADTQYF
TGTGCCAGCAGTGGACTAGCGGGAGCAGATACGCAGTATTTT
>NA|TRBJ2-1|NA|TRBV27
CASSSRRSQFF
TGTGCCAGCAGTTCGAGGAGGTCGCAGTTCTTC
>TRBD2|TRBJ2-3|NA|TRBV6-5
CASRRIERGADTQYF
TGTGCCAGCAGGAGGATCGAGCGGGGCGCAGATACGCAGTATTTT
>TRBD1|TRBJ2-7|NA|TRBV30
CAWSLTGTGDEQYF
TGTGCCTGGAGCCTAACCGGGACAGGGGACGAGCAGTACTTC
>NA|TRBJ2-5|once|TRBV28
CASSLQETQYF
TGTGCCAGCAGCCTACAAGAGACCCAGTACTTC
>NA|TRBJ2-7|NA|TRBV12-5
CASGFDQRGYEQYF
TGTGCTAGTGGTTTCGACCAGAGAGGATACGAGCAGTACTTC
>NA|TRBJ2-1|NA|TRBV18
CASSTDRANEQFF
TGTGCCAGCTCAACGGACCGAGCCAATGAGCAGTTCTTC
>TRBD1|TRBJ2-7|few|TRBV27
CASSFSSGDRGSYEQYF
TGTGCCAGCAGTTTTTCCTCCGGGGACAGGGGATCTTACGAGCAGTACTTC
>NA|TRBJ2-7|NA|TRBV6-5
CASSFGGRGYEQYF
TGTGCCAGCAGTTTCGGGGGGCGCGGGTACGAGCAGTACTTC
>TRBD1|TRBJ1-4|NA|TRBV9
CASSTGVDEKLFF
TGTGCCAGCAGCACAGGGGTAGATGAAAAACTGTTTTTT
>NA|TRBJ2-2|once|TRBV9
CASSVVLSSNTGELFF
TGTGCCAGCAGCGTAGTCCTCTCCTCGAACACCGGGGAGCTGTTTTTT
>NA|TRBJ1-1|NA|TRBV4-3
CASSQEGHPNTEAFF
TGCGCCAGCAGCCAAGAGGGACACCCGAACACTGAAGCTTTCTTT
>NA|TRBJ2-2|NA|TRBV19
CASSIVFTGELFF
TGTGCCAGTAGTATAGTTTTCACCGGGGAGCTGTTTTTT
>NA|TRBJ2-3|NA|TRBV25-1
CASSDGRGEDTQYF
TGTGCCAGCAGCGACGGCCGAGGGGAGGATACGCAGTATTTT
>NA|TRBJ2-7|NA|TRBV5-4
CASSLEGGHYEQYF
TGTGCCAGCAGCTTGGAGGGGGGGCACTACGAGCAGTACTTC
>TRBD2|TRBJ2-7|NA|TRBV7-7
CASSLGPLAGYEQYF
TGTGCCAGCAGCTTAGGTCCACTAGCGGGGTACGAGCAGTACTTC
>TRBD2|TRBJ2-1|NA|TRBV27
CASSSGTSGTYNEQFF
TGTGCCAGCAGTTCCGGGACTAGCGGAACCTACAATGAGCAGTTCTTC
>NA|TRBJ2-2|once|TRBV7-9
CASSAGTQNTGELFF
TGTGCCAGCAGCGCAGGGACGCAGAACACCGGGGAGCTGTTTTTT
>NA|TRBJ2-7|NA|TRBV10-3
CAISGDTYEQYF
TGTGCCATAAGTGGGGACACCTACGAGCAGTACTTC
>TRBD1|TRBJ1-5|NA|TRBV7-9
CASSLGTTTGTGRQPQHF
TGTGCCAGCAGCTTAGGCACTACGACCGGGACAGGAAGACAGCCCCAGCATTTT
>NA|TRBJ2-3|once|TRBV2
CASSVLTDTQYF
TGTGCCAGCAGTGTCCTCACAGATACGCAGTATTTT